The TCR beta chain under discussion was sequenced for a study of OX40 agonist ivuxolimab in advanced cancers. The data were produced by immunoSEQ multiplex PCR, yet TCRdb's version contains in-frame clones alone and is incomplete. The sample records 50,000 to 60,000 clones, 70% to 80% being singletons. The germline gives CDR1 GTSNPN, CDR2 SVGIG (reference sequence). The CDR3 has 12 amino acids. V was trimmed by 8 bases and J by 0 bases, leaving 10 bases between them. The clonotype was recovered from an adult with an advanced solid tumor such as melanoma, head and neck, liver or kidney cancer. The V and J genes are TRBV30 and TRBJ1-1; D remains unclear. Sequencing was performed on CD4+ or CD8+ T cells sorted from blood, taken in a trial of the OX40 agonist ivuxolimab. The CDR3 DNA reads as TGTGCCGCAGCCGACCTGAACACTGAAGCTTTCTTT. This sequence encodes CAAADLNTEAFF. Full variable domain (missing parts from reference TRBV30 and TRBJ1-1): SQTIHQWPATLVQPVGSPLSLECTVEGTSNPNLYWYRQAAGRGLQLLFYSVGIGQISSEVPQNLSASRPQDRQFILSSKKLLLSDSGFYLCAAADLNTEAFFGQGTRLTVV.